Given below is one TCR beta chain in context. These data come from a study of blood T cell repertoires in COVID-19. Study summary: PBMCs, B-cell-depleted T cells, or T cells provided the cDNA or gDNA that made up the material.

Participants were aged roughly 18 to 90 years, lived in under 30 US areas, and enrolled virtually. Grouping used clinical history reported by participants in a survey and questionnaire. Profiled with immunoSEQ multiplex PCR; TCRdb holds only in-frame clones, not every one. The repertoire holds approximately 240,000 clones, with roughly nine tenths as singletons. The sequencing sample was made of PBMCs or T cells enriched from blood (not recorded which). The receptor's source is a woman aged 18-35 years in a cohort exposed to, infected with or recovered from COVID-19 (not recorded which).

CDR3: CASSQGTGKGEAFF. The CDR3 bases are TGCGCCAGCAGCCAAGGGACAGGGAAAGGTGAAGCTTTCTTT. The V and J genes are TRBV4-1 and TRBJ1-1; 8 bases match TRBD1. With 1 base clipped from V and 7 bases from J, the junction kept 5 bases outside the gene matches. Germline loops: CDR1 MGHRA, CDR2 YSYEKL. CDR3 length equals 14 residues.